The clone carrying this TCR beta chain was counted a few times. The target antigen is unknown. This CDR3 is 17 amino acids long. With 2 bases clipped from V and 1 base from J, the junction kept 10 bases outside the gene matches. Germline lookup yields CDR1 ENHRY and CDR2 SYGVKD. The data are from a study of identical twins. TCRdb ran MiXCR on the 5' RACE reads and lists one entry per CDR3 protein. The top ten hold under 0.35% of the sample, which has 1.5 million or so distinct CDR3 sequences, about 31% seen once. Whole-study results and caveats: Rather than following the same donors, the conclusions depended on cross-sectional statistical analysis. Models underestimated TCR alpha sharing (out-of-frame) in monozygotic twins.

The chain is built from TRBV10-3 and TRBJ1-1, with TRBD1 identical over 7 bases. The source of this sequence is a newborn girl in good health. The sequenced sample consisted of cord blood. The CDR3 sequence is CAISETYGQAENTEAFF. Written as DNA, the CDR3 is TGTGCCATCAGTGAGACGTACGGACAGGCGGAGAACACTGAAGCTTTCTTT.